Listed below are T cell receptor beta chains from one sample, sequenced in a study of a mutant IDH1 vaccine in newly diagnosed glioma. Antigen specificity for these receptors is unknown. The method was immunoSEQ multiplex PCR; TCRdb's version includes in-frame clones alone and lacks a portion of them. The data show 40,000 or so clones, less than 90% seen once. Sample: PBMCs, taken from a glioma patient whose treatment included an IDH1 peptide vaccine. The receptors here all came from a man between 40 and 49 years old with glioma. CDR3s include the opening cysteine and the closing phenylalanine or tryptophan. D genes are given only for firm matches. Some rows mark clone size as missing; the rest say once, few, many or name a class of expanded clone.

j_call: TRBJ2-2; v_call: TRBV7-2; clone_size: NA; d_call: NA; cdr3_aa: CASSLSGANTGELFF; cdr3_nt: TGTGCCAGCAGCCTTAGCGGAGCGAACACCGGGGAGCTGTTTTTT
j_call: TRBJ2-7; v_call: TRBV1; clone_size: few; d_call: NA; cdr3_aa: CTSSQESQDLSSYEQYF; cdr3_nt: TGCACCAGCAGCCAAGAATCCCAGGATCTTAGCTCCTACGAGCAGTACTTC
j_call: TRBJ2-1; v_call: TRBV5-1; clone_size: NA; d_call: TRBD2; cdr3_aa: CASSSVAGGPNEQFF; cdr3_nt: TGCGCCAGCAGCTCGGTAGCGGGAGGGCCGAATGAGCAGTTCTTC
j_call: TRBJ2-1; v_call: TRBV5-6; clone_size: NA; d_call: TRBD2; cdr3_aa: CASSIPPSGSYNEQFF; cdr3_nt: TGTGCCAGCAGCATCCCCCCTAGCGGATCCTACAATGAGCAGTTCTTC
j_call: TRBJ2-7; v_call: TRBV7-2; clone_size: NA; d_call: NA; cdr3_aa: CASSLVVQSYEQYF; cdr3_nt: TGTGCCAGCAGCTTAGTAGTACAGTCCTACGAGCAGTACTTC
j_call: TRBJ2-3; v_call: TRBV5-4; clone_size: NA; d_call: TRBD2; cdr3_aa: CASSLLSGRTDTQYF; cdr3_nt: TGTGCCAGCAGCCTCCTGAGCGGGAGGACAGATACGCAGTATTTT
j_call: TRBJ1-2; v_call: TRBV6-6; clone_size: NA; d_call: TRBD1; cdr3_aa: CASRTGTGAYGYTF; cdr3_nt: TGTGCCAGCAGGACCGGGACAGGGGCCTATGGCTACACCTTC
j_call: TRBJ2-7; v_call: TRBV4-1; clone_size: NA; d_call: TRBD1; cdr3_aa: CASSQAKDRASYEQYF; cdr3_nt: TGCGCCAGCAGCCAAGCCAAGGACAGGGCCTCCTACGAGCAGTACTTC
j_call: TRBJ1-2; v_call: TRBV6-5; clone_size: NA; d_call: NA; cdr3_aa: CASSYASPYGYTF; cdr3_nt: TGTGCCAGCAGTTACGCAAGCCCGTATGGCTACACCTTC
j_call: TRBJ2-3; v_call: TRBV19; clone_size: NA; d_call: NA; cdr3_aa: CASSIPGVADTQYF; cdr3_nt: TGTGCCAGTAGTATCCCGGGAGTGGCAGATACGCAGTATTTT
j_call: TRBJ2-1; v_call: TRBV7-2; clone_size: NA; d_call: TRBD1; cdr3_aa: CASSPLGTGGGRQFF; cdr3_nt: TGTGCCAGCAGCCCTCTAGGGACAGGGGGCGGGAGACAGTTCTTC
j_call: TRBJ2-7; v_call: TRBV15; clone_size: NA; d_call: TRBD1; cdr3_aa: CATSRRTGTGIEQYF; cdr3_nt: TGTGCCACCAGCAGACGTACCGGGACAGGGATCGAGCAGTACTTC
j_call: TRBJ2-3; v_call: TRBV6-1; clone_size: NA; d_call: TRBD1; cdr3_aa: CASSERQGADTQYF; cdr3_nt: TGTGCCAGCAGTGAACGACAGGGGGCAGATACGCAGTATTTT
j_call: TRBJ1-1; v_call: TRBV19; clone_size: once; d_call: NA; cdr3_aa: CASSIAPRGGNTEAFF; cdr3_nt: TGTGCCAGTAGTATAGCCCCCCGAGGGGGGAACACTGAAGCTTTCTTT
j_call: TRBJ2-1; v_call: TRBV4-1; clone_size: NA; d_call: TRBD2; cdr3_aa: CASSRGRRNEQFF; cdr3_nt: TGCGCCAGCAGCCGCGGGAGGAGGAATGAGCAGTTCTTC
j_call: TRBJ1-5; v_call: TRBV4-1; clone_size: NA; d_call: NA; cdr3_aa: CASSRQQDGNQPQHF; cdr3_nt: TGCGCCAGCAGCCGTCAACAGGACGGCAATCAGCCCCAGCATTTT
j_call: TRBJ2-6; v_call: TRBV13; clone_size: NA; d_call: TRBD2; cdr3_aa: CASSTLAGFSGANVLTF; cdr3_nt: TGTGCCAGCAGCACTTTAGCGGGATTCTCTGGGGCCAACGTCCTGACTTTC
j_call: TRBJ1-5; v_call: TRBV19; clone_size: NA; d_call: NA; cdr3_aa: CASSILDTYNQPQHF; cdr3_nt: TGTGCCAGTAGTATATTGGACACCTACAATCAGCCCCAGCATTTT
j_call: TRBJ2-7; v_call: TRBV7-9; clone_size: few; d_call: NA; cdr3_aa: CASSSVRVGSYEQYF; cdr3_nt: TGTGCCAGCAGCTCCGTCAGGGTGGGGAGCTACGAGCAGTACTTC
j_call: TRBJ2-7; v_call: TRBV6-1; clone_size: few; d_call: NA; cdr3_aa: CASSEADSSYEQYF; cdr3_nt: TGTGCCAGCAGTGAAGCAGACAGCTCCTACGAGCAGTACTTC
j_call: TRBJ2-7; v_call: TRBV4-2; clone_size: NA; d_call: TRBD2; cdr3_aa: CASSQDTSASYEQYF; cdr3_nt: TGTGCCAGCAGCCAAGATACTAGCGCAAGCTACGAGCAGTACTTC
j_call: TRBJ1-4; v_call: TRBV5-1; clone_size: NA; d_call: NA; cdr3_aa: CASSLGRGTGNEKLFF; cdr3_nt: TGCGCCAGCAGCTTGGGGAGGGGGACCGGTAATGAAAAACTGTTTTTT